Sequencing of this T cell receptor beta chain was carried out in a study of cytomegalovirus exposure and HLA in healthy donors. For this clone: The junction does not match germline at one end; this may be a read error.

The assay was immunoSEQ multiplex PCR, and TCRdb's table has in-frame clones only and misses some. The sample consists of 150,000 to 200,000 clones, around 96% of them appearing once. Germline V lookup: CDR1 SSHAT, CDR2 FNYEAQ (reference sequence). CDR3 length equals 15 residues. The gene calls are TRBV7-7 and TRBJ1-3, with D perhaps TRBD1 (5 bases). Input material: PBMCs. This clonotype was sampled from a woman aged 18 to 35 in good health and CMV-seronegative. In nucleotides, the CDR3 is TGTGCTAGCAGCTTAGCGAAGGGGCCCGGAAACACCATATATTTT. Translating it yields CASSLAKGPGNTIYF.